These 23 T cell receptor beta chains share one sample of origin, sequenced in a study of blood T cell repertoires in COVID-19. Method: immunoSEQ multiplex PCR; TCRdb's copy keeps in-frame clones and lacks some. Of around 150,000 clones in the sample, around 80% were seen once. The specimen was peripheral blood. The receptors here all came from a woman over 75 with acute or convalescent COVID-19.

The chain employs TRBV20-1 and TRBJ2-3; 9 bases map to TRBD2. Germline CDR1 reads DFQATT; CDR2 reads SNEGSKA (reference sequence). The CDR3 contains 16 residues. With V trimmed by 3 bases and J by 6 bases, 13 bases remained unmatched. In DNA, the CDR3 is TGCAGTGCTAGTCTAATAGCGGGAGCGATTCGGGATACGCAGTATTTT. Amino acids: CSASLIAGAIRDTQYF.

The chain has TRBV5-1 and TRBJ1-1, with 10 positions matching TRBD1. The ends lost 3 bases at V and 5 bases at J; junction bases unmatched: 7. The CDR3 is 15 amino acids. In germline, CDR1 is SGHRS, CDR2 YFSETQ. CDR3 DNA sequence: TGCGCCAGCAGCTGGGGGGACAGGGGAGGTACTGAAGCTTTCTTT. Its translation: CASSWGDRGGTEAFF.

CDR3 amino acids: CAWSADMKKNIQYF. DNA of the CDR3: TGTGCCTGGAGTGCGGACATGAAAAAAAACATTCAGTACTTC. The genes are TRBV30 and TRBJ2-4; possible D gene TRBD1, 5 bases. This CDR3 spans 14 amino acids. Looked up from germline, CDR1 is GTSNPN and CDR2 is SVGIG (reference sequence). V was clipped by 1 base and J by 4 bases, with 11 bases between them.

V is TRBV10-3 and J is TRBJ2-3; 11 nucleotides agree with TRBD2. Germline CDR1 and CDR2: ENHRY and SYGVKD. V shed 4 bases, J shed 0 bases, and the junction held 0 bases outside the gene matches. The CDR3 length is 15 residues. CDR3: CAISGTSGSTDTQYF. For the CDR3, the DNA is TGTGCCATCAGTGGGACTAGCGGGAGCACAGATACGCAGTATTTT.

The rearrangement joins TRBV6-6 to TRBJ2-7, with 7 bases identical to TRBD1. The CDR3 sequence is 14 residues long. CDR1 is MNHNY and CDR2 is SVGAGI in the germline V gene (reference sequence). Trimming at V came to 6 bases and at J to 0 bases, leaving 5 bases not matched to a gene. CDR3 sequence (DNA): TGTGCCAGCAGGGGGACAGCAACCTCCTACGAGCAGTACTTC. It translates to CASRGTATSYEQYF.

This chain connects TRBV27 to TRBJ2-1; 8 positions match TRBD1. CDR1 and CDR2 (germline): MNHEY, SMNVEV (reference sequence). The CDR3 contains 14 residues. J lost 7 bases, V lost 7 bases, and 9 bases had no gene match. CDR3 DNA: TGTGCCAGCAAGCCGGGACAGGTACCAAATGAGCAGTTCTTC. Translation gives CASKPGQVPNEQFF.

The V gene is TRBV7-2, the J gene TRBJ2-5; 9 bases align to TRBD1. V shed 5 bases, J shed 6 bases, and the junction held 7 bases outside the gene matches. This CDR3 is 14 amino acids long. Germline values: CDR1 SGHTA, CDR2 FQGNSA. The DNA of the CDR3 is TGTGCCAGCAGCCTTCAGACAGGGGGGAAGACCCAGTACTTC. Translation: CASSLQTGGKTQYF.

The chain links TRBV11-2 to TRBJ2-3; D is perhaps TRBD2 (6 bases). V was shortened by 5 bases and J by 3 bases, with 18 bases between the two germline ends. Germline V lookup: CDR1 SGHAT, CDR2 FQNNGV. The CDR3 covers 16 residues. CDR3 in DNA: TGTGCCAGCAGCCAAAGAGGGAGGCCCCCGACAGATACGCAGTATTTT. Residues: CASSQRGRPPTDTQYF. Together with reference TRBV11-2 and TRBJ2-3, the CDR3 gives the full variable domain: EAGVAQSPRYKIIEKRQSVAFWCNPISGHATLYWYQQILGQGPKLLIQFQNNGVVDDSQLPKDRFSAERLKGVDSTLKIQPAKLEDSAVYLCASSQRGRPPTDTQYFGPGTRLTVL.

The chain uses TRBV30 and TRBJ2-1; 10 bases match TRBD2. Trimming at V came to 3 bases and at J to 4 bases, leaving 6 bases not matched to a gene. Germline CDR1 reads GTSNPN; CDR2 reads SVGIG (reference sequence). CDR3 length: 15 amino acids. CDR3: CAWSATSGLYNEQFF. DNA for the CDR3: TGTGCCTGGAGCGCGACTAGCGGGCTTTACAATGAGCAGTTCTTC.

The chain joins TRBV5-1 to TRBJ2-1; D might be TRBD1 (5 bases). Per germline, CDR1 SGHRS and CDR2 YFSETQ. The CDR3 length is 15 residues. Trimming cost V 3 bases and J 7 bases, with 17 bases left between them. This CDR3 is CASSSVPGLSNEQFF. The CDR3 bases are TGCGCCAGCAGCTCCGTCCCAGGGCTTTCTAATGAGCAGTTCTTC.

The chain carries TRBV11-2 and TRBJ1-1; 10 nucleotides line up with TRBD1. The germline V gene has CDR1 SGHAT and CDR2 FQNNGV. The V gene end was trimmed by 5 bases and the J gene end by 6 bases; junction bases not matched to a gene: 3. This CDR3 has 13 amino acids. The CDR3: CASSPGTGAEAFF. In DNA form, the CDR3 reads TGTGCCAGCAGCCCGGGGACAGGGGCTGAAGCTTTCTTT.

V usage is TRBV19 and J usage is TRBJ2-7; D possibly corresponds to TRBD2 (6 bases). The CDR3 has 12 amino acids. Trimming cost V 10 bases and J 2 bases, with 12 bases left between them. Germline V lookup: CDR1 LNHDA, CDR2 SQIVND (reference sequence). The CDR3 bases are TGTGCCACTGGCGGGAAGGCCTACGAGCAGTACTTC. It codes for CATGGKAYEQYF.

The CDR3 coding sequence is TGTGCCTGGAGAGGGGGGGTTGGGAGCACTGAAGCTTTCTTT. The encoded protein is CAWRGGVGSTEAFF. The rearrangement links TRBV30 to TRBJ1-1; D might be TRBD1 (6 bases). Trimming pared 3 bases from V and 4 bases from J, leaving 15 bases between. From germline, CDR1 is GTSNPN and CDR2 SVGIG (reference sequence). The CDR3 contains 14 residues.

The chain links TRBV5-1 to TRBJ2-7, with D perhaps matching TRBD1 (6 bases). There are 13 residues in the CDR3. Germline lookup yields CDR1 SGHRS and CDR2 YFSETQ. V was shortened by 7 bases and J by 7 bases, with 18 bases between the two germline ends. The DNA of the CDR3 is TGCGCCAGCCGGAGGACAGCGCCGGGGGAGCAGTACTTC. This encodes CASRRTAPGEQYF. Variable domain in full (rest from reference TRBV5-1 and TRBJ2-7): KAGVTQTPRYLIKTRGQQVTLSCSPISGHRSVSWYQQTPGQGLQFLFEYFSETQRNKGNFPGRFSGRQFSNSRSEMNVSTLELGDSALYLCASRRTAPGEQYFGPGTRLTVT.

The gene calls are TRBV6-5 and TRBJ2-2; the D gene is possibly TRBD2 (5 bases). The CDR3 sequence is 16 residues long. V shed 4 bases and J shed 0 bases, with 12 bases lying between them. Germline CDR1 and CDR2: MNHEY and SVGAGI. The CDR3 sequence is CASSSTGIPNTGELFF. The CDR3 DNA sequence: TGTGCCAGCAGTTCCACCGGGATCCCGAACACCGGGGAGCTGTTTTTT.

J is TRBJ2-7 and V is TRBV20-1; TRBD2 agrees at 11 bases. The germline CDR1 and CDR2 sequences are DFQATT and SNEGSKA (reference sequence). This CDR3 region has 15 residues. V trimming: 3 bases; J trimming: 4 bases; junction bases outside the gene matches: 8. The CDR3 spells CSASVIAGGPYEQYF. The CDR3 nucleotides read TGCAGTGCTAGTGTGATAGCGGGAGGGCCGTACGAGCAGTACTTC.

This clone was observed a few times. The CDR3 DNA reads TGTGCCAGCAGTTACTCTGGGACAGTCTACGAGCAGTACTTC. This translates into CASSYSGTVYEQYF. The rearrangement links TRBV6-5 to TRBJ2-7, with 7 bases matching TRBD1. The CDR3 spans 14 residues. Unmatched junction bases numbered 2, after V lost 0 bases and J lost 3 bases. Germline V gene sequence: CDR1 MNHEY, CDR2 SVGAGI.

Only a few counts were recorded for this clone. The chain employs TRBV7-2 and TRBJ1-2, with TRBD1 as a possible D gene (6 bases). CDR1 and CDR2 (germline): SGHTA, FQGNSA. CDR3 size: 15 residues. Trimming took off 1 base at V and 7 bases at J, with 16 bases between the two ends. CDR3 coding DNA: TGTGCCAGCAGCTTAGTAACAGGGACGGACTCTGGCTACACCTTC. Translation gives CASSLVTGTDSGYTF.

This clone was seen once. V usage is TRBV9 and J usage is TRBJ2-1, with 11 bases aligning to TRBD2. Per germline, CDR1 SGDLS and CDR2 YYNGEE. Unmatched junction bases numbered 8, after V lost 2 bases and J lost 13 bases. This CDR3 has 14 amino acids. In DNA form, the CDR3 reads TGTGCCAGCAGCGTTACTAGCGGGAGAGGGGATCAGTTCTTC. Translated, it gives CASSVTSGRGDQFF.

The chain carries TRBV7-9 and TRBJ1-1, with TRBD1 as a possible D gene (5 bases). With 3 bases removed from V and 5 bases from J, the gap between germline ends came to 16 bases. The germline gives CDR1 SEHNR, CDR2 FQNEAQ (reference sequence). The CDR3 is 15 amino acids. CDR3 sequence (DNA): TGTGCCAGCAGCTTGCGTACAGGTTTTGGGACTGAAGCTTTCTTT. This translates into CASSLRTGFGTEAFF.

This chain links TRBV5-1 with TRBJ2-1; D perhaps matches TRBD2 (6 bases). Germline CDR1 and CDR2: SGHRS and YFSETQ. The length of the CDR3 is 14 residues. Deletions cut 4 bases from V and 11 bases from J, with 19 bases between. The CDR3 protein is CASSANRDSVQQFF. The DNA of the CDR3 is TGCGCCAGCAGCGCCAACCGGGACTCTGTGCAGCAGTTCTTC.

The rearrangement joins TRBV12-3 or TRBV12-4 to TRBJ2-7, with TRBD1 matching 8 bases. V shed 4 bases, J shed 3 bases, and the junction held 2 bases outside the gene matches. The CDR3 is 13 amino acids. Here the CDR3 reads CASSSTGGYEQYF. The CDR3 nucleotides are TGTGCCAGCAGTTCTACAGGGGGCTACGAGCAGTACTTC.

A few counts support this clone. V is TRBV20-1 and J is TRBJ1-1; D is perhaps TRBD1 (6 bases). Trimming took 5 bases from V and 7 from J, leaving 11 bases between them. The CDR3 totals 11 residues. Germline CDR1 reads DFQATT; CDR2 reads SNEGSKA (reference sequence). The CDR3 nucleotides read TGCAGTGCTGTGGACAGACTTGAAGCTTTCTTT. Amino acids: CSAVDRLEAFF.